This is a list of T cell receptor beta chains from one sample in a study of blood T cell repertoires in COVID-19. The protocol was immunoSEQ multiplex PCR, while the TCRdb copy is restricted to in-frame clones and leaves out a portion. The sample includes roughly 250,000 clones, 82% of them seen just once. Sequenced sample: peripheral blood. These TCRs come from a woman aged 60 to 75 with active or convalescent COVID-19. Both conserved end residues are part of each CDR3. D genes are given only for firm matches. Clone size is given for some rows only: seen once, a few or many times, or a class if the clone is expanded.

D,J,V,size,DNA,CDR3
-,TRBJ2-7,TRBV30,-,TGTGCCTGGAGGAACAGCGGCGTGGGTGAGCAGTACTTC,CAWRNSGVGEQYF
TRBD1,TRBJ1-5,TRBV12-5,-,TGTGCTAGTGGTTTGGTACATTGGGGACAGCCCCTCGGTGGGGATCAGCCCCAGCATTTT,CASGLVHWGQPLGGDQPQHF
-,TRBJ1-1,TRBV27,-,TGTGCCAGCAGATTTGCACAGGGAAGGACTGAAGCTTTCTTT,CASRFAQGRTEAFF
TRBD1,TRBJ1-2,TRBV11-2,-,TGTGCCAGCAGCCTAGAGGGTCAGGGGGCTATTGGCTACACCTTC,CASSLEGQGAIGYTF
-,TRBJ2-5,TRBV6-6,-,TGTGCCAGCAGTTACTCGAACGTTCGGGAGACCCAGTACTTC,CASSYSNVRETQYF
-,TRBJ1-4,TRBV5-1,-,TGCGCCAGCAGCTTGGGCGTAGGGGCAGAAAATGAAAAACTGTTTTTT,CASSLGVGAENEKLFF
-,TRBJ2-3,TRBV7-2,once,TGTGCCAGCAGCTTAGGTCCCCAGTCCACAGATACGCAGTATTTT,CASSLGPQSTDTQYF
TRBD1,TRBJ2-5,TRBV5-8,-,TGTGCCAGCAGCTCCCGGACAGGGGGCAGGACCCAGTACTTC,CASSSRTGGRTQYF
-,TRBJ1-1,TRBV9,-,TGTGCCAGCAGCGTGGGACACACCCCCCGAGTGAACACTGAAGCTTTCTTT,CASSVGHTPRVNTEAFF
-,TRBJ1-2,TRBV6-5,-,TGTGCCAGCAGTCCTGCGGTTCGCTATGGCTACACCTTC,CASSPAVRYGYTF
-,TRBJ1-2,TRBV14,-,TGTGCCAGCAGCCTTCTGGGACAAGAACTCTATGGCTACACCTTC,CASSLLGQELYGYTF
-,TRBJ2-1,TRBV5-1,-,TGCGCCAGCAGCTTGTATCCGGGGGTAGGGGACAATGAGCAGTTCTTC,CASSLYPGVGDNEQFF
-,TRBJ2-7,TRBV25-1,-,TGTGCCAGCAGTGGACAGGGAGGCCCCTACGAGCAGTACTTC,CASSGQGGPYEQYF
-,TRBJ2-2,TRBV2,few,TGTGCCAGCCTACAGGGGAACACCGGGGAGCTGTTTTTT,CASLQGNTGELFF
-,TRBJ1-2,TRBV5-6,-,TGTGCCAGCAGCTTGGGCCAGGGGTCTAACTATGGCTACACCTTC,CASSLGQGSNYGYTF
-,TRBJ2-2,TRBV6-2/TRBV6-3,-,TGTGCCAGCAGTCCCAGACTAACCGGGGAGCTGTTTTTT,CASSPRLTGELFF
TRBD1,TRBJ1-5,TRBV6-5,-,TGTGCCAGCAGCGTTGACAGGGGCGGCAATCAGCCCCAGCATTTT,CASSVDRGGNQPQHF
-,TRBJ1-2,TRBV6-5,-,TGTGCCAGCATTTTCCGAGGGGGTCCCTATGGCTACACCTTC,CASIFRGGPYGYTF
-,TRBJ1-4,TRBV27,-,TGTGCCAGCAGTTCTCAGGCTACTAATGAAAAACTGTTTTTT,CASSSQATNEKLFF
TRBD1,TRBJ2-3,TRBV3-1/TRBV3-2,-,TGTGCCAGCAGCCTCGGGACAGTGGATACGCAGTATTTT,CASSLGTVDTQYF
TRBD2,TRBJ2-5,TRBV5-1,-,TGCGCCCGCAGCTTAGCGGGGGGGGGCCTGGAGACCCAGTACTTC,CARSLAGGGLETQYF
TRBD1,TRBJ1-2,TRBV14,once,TGTGCCAGCAGCCACGACAGGGTAGAAGGCTACACCTTC,CASSHDRVEGYTF
TRBD1,TRBJ1-1,TRBV7-9,-,TGTGCCAGCAGCCAGACAGGGGTGAACACTGAAGCTTTCTTT,CASSQTGVNTEAFF
TRBD1,TRBJ1-6,TRBV7-9,-,TGTGCCAGCAGTGCAGGGGGAAATTCACCCCTCCACTTT,CASSAGGNSPLHF
-,TRBJ1-1,TRBV10-3,few,TGTGCCATCAGCTTCCGGGGGTCGAACACTGAAGCTTTCTTT,CAISFRGSNTEAFF
TRBD2,TRBJ2-3,TRBV4-1,-,TGCGCCAGCAGCCAAGCAATAGCGGGGGTCATAGATACGCAGTATTTT,CASSQAIAGVIDTQYF
TRBD2,TRBJ2-7,TRBV5-4,-,TGTGCCAGCAGCGTGAGAGCGGGGGGGAAAAACGAGCAGTACTTC,CASSVRAGGKNEQYF
-,TRBJ2-7,TRBV6-5,-,TGTGCCAGCAGCCCCCATGGACAGACCTACGAGCAGTACTTC,CASSPHGQTYEQYF
TRBD2,TRBJ2-1,TRBV9,-,TGTGCCAGCAGCGTGAGCGGGGGTAACTACAATGAGCAGTTCTTC,CASSVSGGNYNEQFF
-,TRBJ2-6,TRBV5-4,-,TGTGCCAGCAGCTTTCGAGGTTCTGGGGCCAACGTCCTGACTTTC,CASSFRGSGANVLTF
-,TRBJ2-1,TRBV10-2,-,TGCGCCAGCAGTCACCCCCCCAGGACTCTATACAATGAGCAGTTCTTC,CASSHPPRTLYNEQFF
-,TRBJ1-2,TRBV20-1,many,TGCAGTGCCCCATATGAGGGCTACACCTTC,CSAPYEGYTF
TRBD2,TRBJ2-3,TRBV5-1,-,TGCGCCAGCGCTGCCAGCGGGGGGGGAGATACGCAGTATTTT,CASAASGGGDTQYF
TRBD2,TRBJ2-3,TRBV7-6,-,TGTGCCAGCAGCTTTAGGGCGGGGGGGCCCACAGATACGCAGTATTTT,CASSFRAGGPTDTQYF
TRBD2,TRBJ2-1,TRBV5-6,-,TGTGCCAGCAGTTACCCCCGGACTAGCGGCTACAATGAGCAGTTCTTC,CASSYPRTSGYNEQFF
-,TRBJ2-1,TRBV30,once,TGTGCCTGGAGGTTAAACCGGGCCAGCCCCCGCGGGTATGAGCAGTTCTTC,CAWRLNRASPRGYEQFF
-,TRBJ2-2,TRBV6-6,-,TGTGCCAGCAGCCCCAGTAGGAGGGCCAACACCGGGGAGCTGTTTTTT,CASSPSRRANTGELFF
-,TRBJ2-2,TRBV7-3,-,TGTGCCAGCAGCCGCGGGACAGCGAACACCGGGGAGCTGTTTTTT,CASSRGTANTGELFF
TRBD1,TRBJ1-2,TRBV27,-,TGTGCCAGCAGCCCTCGGGACAGGGATGGCTACACCTTC,CASSPRDRDGYTF
-,TRBJ1-1,TRBV25-1,-,TGTGCCAGCAGTGACAGGGTAAACACTGAAGCTTTCTTT,CASSDRVNTEAFF
-,TRBJ1-3,TRBV7-9,-,TGTGCCAGCAGCTTGGGGGGACCCGACTCTGGAAACACCATATATTTT,CASSLGGPDSGNTIYF
-,TRBJ2-7,TRBV7-9,-,TGTGCCAGCAGCTTAGGCGGCGACGAGCAGTACTTC,CASSLGGDEQYF
-,TRBJ2-5,TRBV4-2,few,TGTGCCAGCAGCCAAGATTTCGGGGTGATAGAGACCCAGTACTTC,CASSQDFGVIETQYF
TRBD1,TRBJ2-7,TRBV6-6,-,TGTGCCAGCAGTTACTCAGGGACAGGTTTAAACGAGCAGTACTTC,CASSYSGTGLNEQYF
-,TRBJ2-3,TRBV7-3,-,TGTGCCAGCAGCTTAAGGCCCCTCAGCCGGGTCGTCACAGATACGCAGTATTTT,CASSLRPLSRVVTDTQYF
-,TRBJ1-1,TRBV5-1,-,TGCGCCAGCAGCCCGGGGAGAAGCTCGAGCACTGAAGCTTTCTTT,CASSPGRSSSTEAFF
-,TRBJ1-1,TRBV6-5,-,TGTGCCAGCATCTTCACAGGGTTGGACACTGAAGCTTTCTTT,CASIFTGLDTEAFF
-,TRBJ1-6,TRBV7-8,-,TGTGCCAGCAGCACCCCAGGGAACTCCTATAATTCACCCCTCCACTTT,CASSTPGNSYNSPLHF
TRBD2,TRBJ2-5,TRBV2,-,TGTGCCAGCAGTGTAAGCGGGGGGAGGGAGACCCAGTACTTC,CASSVSGGRETQYF
TRBD1,TRBJ1-2,TRBV5-4,-,TGTGCCAGCAGCTTGGGACAGGGGATAGGCTATGGCTACACCTTC,CASSLGQGIGYGYTF
-,TRBJ1-2,TRBV11-2,once,TGTGCCAGCAGCTTCTTGGGACATGGCGGGCATGGCTACACCTTC,CASSFLGHGGHGYTF
-,TRBJ1-1,TRBV18,-,TGTGCCAGCTCACCACCTGCCAGATTGAACACTGAAGCTTTCTTT,CASSPPARLNTEAFF
TRBD1,TRBJ2-7,TRBV11-2,-,TGTGCCAGCAGCTCCCTGGACAGGGGGCTCGGCGAGCAGTACTTC,CASSSLDRGLGEQYF